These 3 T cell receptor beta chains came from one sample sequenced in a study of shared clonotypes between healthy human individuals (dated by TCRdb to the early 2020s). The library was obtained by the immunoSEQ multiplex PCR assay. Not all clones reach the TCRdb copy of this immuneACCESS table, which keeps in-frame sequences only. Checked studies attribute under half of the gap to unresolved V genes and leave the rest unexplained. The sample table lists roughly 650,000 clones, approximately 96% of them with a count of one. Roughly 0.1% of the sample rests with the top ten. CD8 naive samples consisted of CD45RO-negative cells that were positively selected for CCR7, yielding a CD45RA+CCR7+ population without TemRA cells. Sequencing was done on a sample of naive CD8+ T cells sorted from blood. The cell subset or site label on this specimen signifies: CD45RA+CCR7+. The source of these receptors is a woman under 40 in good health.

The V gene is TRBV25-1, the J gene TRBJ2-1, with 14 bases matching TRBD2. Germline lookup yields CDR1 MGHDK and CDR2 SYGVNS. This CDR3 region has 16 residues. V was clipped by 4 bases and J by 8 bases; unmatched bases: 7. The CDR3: CASSVGTSGSLDEQFF. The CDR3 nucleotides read TGTGCCAGCAGTGTAGGGACTAGCGGGAGTTTGGATGAGCAGTTCTTC. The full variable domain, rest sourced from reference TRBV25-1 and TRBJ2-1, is EADIYQTPRYLVIGTGKKITLECSQTMGHDKMYWYQQDPGMELHLIHYSYGVNSTEKGDLSSESTVSRIRTEHFPLTLESARPSHTSQYLCASSVGTSGSLDEQFFGPGTRLTVL.

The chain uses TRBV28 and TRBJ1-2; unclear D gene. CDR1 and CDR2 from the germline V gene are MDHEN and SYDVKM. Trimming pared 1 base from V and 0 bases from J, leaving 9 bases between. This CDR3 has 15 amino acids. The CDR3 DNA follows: TGTGCCAGCAGTTTATCCCCGCGCCCTAACTATGGCTACACCTTC. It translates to CASSLSPRPNYGYTF.

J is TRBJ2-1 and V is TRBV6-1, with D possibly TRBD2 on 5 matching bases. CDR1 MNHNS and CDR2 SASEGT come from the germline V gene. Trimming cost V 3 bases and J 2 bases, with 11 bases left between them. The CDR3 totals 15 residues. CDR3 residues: CASSDGVRTYNEQFF. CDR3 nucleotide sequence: TGTGCCAGCAGTGACGGGGTCAGAACCTACAATGAGCAGTTCTTC.